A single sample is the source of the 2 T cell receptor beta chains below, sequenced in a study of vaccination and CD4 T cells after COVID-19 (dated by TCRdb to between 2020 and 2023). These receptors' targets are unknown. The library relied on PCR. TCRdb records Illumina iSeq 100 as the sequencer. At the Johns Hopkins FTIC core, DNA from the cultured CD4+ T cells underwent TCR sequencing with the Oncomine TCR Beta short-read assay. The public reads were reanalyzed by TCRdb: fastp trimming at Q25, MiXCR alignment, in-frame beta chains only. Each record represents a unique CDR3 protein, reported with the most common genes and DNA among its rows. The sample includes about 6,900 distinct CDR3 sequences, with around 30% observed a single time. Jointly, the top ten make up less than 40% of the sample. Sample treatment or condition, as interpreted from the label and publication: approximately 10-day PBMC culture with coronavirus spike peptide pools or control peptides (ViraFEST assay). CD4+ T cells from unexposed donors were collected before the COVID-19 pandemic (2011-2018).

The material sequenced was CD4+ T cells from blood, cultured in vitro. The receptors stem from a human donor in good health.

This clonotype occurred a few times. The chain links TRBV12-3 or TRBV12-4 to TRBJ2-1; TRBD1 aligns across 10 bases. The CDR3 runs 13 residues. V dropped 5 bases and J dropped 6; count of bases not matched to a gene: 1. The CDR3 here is CASSRDRGNEQFF. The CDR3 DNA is TGTGCCAGCAGTCGGGACAGGGGCAATGAGCAGTTCTTC.

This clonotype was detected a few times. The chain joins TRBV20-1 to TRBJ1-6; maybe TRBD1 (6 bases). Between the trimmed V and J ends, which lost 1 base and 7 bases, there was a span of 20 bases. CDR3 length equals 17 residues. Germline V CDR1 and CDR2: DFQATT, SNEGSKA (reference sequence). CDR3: CSARVPPRTGLNSPLHF. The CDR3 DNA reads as TGCAGTGCTAGAGTACCGCCGCGTACAGGGTTGAATTCACCCCTCCACTTT.